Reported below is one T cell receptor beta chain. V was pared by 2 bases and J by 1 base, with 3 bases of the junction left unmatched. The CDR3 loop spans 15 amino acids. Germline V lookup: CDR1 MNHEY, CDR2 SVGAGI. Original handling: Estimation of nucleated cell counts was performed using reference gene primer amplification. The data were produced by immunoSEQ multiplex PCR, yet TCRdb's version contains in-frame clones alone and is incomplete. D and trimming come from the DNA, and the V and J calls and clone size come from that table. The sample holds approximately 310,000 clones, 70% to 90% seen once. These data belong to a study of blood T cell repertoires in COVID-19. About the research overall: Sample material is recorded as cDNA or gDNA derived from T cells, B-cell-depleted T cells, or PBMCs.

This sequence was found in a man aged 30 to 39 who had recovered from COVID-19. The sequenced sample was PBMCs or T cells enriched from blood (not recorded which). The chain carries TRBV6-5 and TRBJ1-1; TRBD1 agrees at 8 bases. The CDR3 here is CASSYGGTGNTEAFF. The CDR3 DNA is TGTGCCAGCAGTTACGGAGGGACAGGGAACACTGAAGCTTTCTTT.